Below, 21 T cell receptor beta chains from the same sample are listed, as sequenced in a study of blood T cell repertoires in COVID-19. Sequencing used immunoSEQ multiplex PCR; TCRdb keeps in-frame clones, though not all of them. Of approximately 65,000 clones in the sample, more than 80% were seen once. Sequenced material: PBMCs or T cells enriched from blood (not recorded which). The receptors were gathered from a woman aged 40-49 years with acute COVID-19.

Remarks on this clone: Other DNA sequences in the same sample also yield this CDR3. The chain links TRBV7-9 to TRBJ1-5; D gene unclear. CDR3 length equals 13 residues. Trimming removed 1 base at V and 4 bases at J, with 5 bases between. Germline assignment: CDR1 SEHNR and CDR2 FQNEAQ (reference sequence). The CDR3 DNA follows: TGTGCCAGCAGCTTAGACAGAAATCAGCCCCAGCATTTT. It translates to CASSLDRNQPQHF.

The rearrangement links TRBV5-6 to TRBJ1-1; TRBD1 matches 10 bases. From germline, CDR1 is SGHDT and CDR2 YYEEEE. The CDR3 covers 17 residues. V was clipped by 2 bases and J by 0 bases; unmatched bases: 7. CDR3 region: CASSFPTGTGVNTEAFF. CDR3 bases: TGTGCCAGCAGCTTTCCAACCGGGACAGGGGTGAACACTGAAGCTTTCTTT.

The CDR3 here is CSVLDRGNTIYF. CDR3 DNA sequence: TGCAGCGTCCTAGACAGGGGCAACACCATATATTTT. The chain links TRBV29-1 to TRBJ1-3; 8 positions match TRBD1. Germline V CDR1 and CDR2: SQVTM, ANQGSEA. The CDR3 loop spans 12 amino acids. V was pared by 6 bases and J by 7 bases, with 5 bases of the junction left unmatched.

The J gene is TRBJ2-5, the V gene TRBV7-9, with 8 nucleotides matching TRBD2. The CDR3 spans 16 residues. V shed 5 bases and J 5 bases; nucleotides not matched to a gene: 13. From germline, CDR1 is SEHNR and CDR2 FQNEAQ (reference sequence). DNA of the CDR3: TGTGCCAGCAGCCCCGGAGTAGCGGGATGGGGGGAGACCCAGTACTTC. Translating it yields CASSPGVAGWGETQYF.

The chain carries TRBV11-3 and TRBJ2-1; D may be TRBD2 (5 bases). Trimming shortened V by 4 bases and J by 5 bases, and 18 bases separated the two germline ends. This CDR3 region has 16 residues. CDR1 is SGHNT and CDR2 is YENEEA in the germline V gene. The CDR3 DNA sequence: TGTGCCAGCAGCTCCAACCCTAGCTCGCCTAACAATGAGCAGTTCTTC. It specifies CASSSNPSSPNNEQFF. The complete variable domain, with remaining parts taken from reference TRBV11-3 and TRBJ2-1, reads EAGVVQSPRYKIIEKKQPVAFWCNPISGHNTLYWYLQNLGQGPELLIRYENEEAVDDSQLPKDRFSAERLKGVDSTLKIQPAELGDSAVYLCASSSNPSSPNNEQFFGPGTRLTVL.

This clone was seen a handful of times. The chain couples TRBV7-9 to TRBJ1-1; D unclear. The CDR3 extends over 15 amino acids. V lost 0 bases, J lost 0 bases, and 8 bases lay in between. The germline V gene encodes CDR1 SEHNR and CDR2 FQNEAQ (reference sequence). The CDR3 region has the DNA TGTGCCAGCAGCTTAGCGGGCTATTTGAACACTGAAGCTTTCTTT. Encoded protein: CASSLAGYLNTEAFF.

This chain connects TRBV7-8 to TRBJ1-1; D uncertain. In germline, CDR1 is SGHVS, CDR2 FQNEAQ. The CDR3 sequence is 12 residues long. Trimming shortened V by 10 bases and J by 5 bases, and 14 bases separated the two germline ends. The DNA of the CDR3 is TGTGCCACCGTCCCCGTCCAGACTGAAGCTTTCTTT. Amino acid sequence: CATVPVQTEAFF.

This chain joins TRBV2 and TRBJ1-1; D unclear. V lost 2 bases and J 5 bases, leaving 12 bases between the germline ends. The CDR3 is 14 amino acids. CDR1 is SNHLY and CDR2 is FYNNEI in the germline V gene. Here the CDR3 reads CASSEMRLDTEAFF. CDR3 sequence (DNA): TGTGCCAGCAGTGAAATGAGGTTGGATACTGAAGCTTTCTTT.

The rearrangement uses TRBV7-9 and TRBJ2-7, with 10 bases lining up with TRBD1. After removal of 4 bases from V and 3 bases from J, the junction contained 9 bases not matched to a gene. Germline values: CDR1 SEHNR, CDR2 FQNEAQ (reference sequence). The CDR3 spans 16 residues. CDR3: CASSWGTGTGDYEQYF. In DNA, the CDR3 is TGTGCCAGCAGCTGGGGGACCGGGACAGGGGACTACGAGCAGTACTTC. The variable domain in full, completed from reference TRBV7-9 and TRBJ2-7, reads DTGVSQNPRHKITKRGQNVTFRCDPISEHNRLYWYRQTLGQGPEFLTYFQNEAQLEKSRLLSDRFSAERPKGSFSTLEIQRTEQGDSAMYLCASSWGTGTGDYEQYFGPGTRLTVT.

The genes are TRBV4-1 and TRBJ2-5; TRBD1 agrees at 12 bases. This CDR3 is 16 amino acids long. V lost 4 bases and J lost 4; bases outside the gene matches: 7. Per the germline V gene, CDR1 is MGHRA and CDR2 is YSYEKL. The CDR3 here is CASSRGQGASGETQYF. The CDR3 nucleotides read TGCGCCAGCAGCCGGGGACAGGGGGCTTCTGGAGAGACCCAGTACTTC.

This chain links TRBV28 with TRBJ1-5; TRBD1 might be the D (6 bases). The length of the CDR3 is 11 residues. With 3 bases removed from V and 13 bases from J, the gap between germline ends came to 10 bases. Germline-derived CDR1 and CDR2 are MDHEN and SYDVKM. The CDR3 sequence: CASSFEDRQHF. CDR3 nucleotide sequence: TGTGCCAGCAGTTTCGAGGACAGACAGCATTTT.

The chain has TRBV7-9 and TRBJ1-5; 8 bases agree with TRBD1. The CDR3 consists of 18 residues. Trimming cost V 4 bases and J 5 bases; bases outside gene matches: 16. Germline V lookup: CDR1 SEHNR, CDR2 FQNEAQ (reference sequence). The CDR3 region is CASSSFGRGPEVYQPQHF. In DNA form, the CDR3 reads TGTGCCAGCAGCTCTTTTGGCAGGGGGCCGGAGGTATATCAGCCCCAGCATTTT. The variable domain in full, with the rest retrieved from reference TRBV7-9 and TRBJ1-5, is DTGVSQNPRHKITKRGQNVTFRCDPISEHNRLYWYRQTLGQGPEFLTYFQNEAQLEKSRLLSDRFSAERPKGSFSTLEIQRTEQGDSAMYLCASSSFGRGPEVYQPQHFGDGTRLSIL.

V and J are TRBV5-4 and TRBJ1-4; the match to TRBD1 covers 7 bases. The CDR3 extends over 16 amino acids. From germline, CDR1 is SGHNT and CDR2 YYREEE (reference sequence). V was clipped by 3 bases and J by 8 bases; unmatched bases: 13. DNA of the CDR3: TGTGCCAGCAGCTCAACCAAGGGGGACAGCAGAGAAAAACTGTTTTTT. Its translation: CASSSTKGDSREKLFF.

V is TRBV27 and J is TRBJ2-7; TRBD2 matches 9 bases. The CDR3 covers 15 residues. J lost 0 bases, V lost 3 bases, and 3 bases had no gene match. From germline, CDR1 is MNHEY and CDR2 SMNVEV (reference sequence). The CDR3 spells CASSFSGSNSYEQYF. The CDR3 coding sequence is TGTGCCAGCAGTTTTAGCGGGAGCAACTCCTACGAGCAGTACTTC.

The chain combines TRBV5-4 with TRBJ2-7; 10 bases are a match to TRBD1. The CDR3 runs 13 residues. The V and J ends lost 4 bases and 4 bases, in that order; junction bases with no gene match: 2. Germline lookup yields CDR1 SGHNT and CDR2 YYREEE (reference sequence). The CDR3 DNA sequence: TGTGCCAGCAGCGCGGGACAGGGGTACGAGCAGTACTTC. Protein: CASSAGQGYEQYF.

This sequence joins TRBV9 and TRBJ2-2; TRBD2 is a possible D gene (5 bases). Trimming removed 5 bases from V and 4 bases from J, with 9 bases in between. Germline V lookup: CDR1 SGDLS, CDR2 YYNGEE. The CDR3 length is 13 residues. The CDR3, as DNA: TGTGCCAGCAGGACGGGAAGCACCGGGGAGCTGTTTTTT. Translating gives CASRTGSTGELFF.

The chain links TRBV6-5 to TRBJ2-4; D unclear. V was trimmed by 10 bases and J by 0 bases, leaving 10 bases between them. The CDR3 has 13 residues. Germline V gene lookup returns CDR1 MNHEY and CDR2 SVGAGI. Here the CDR3 DNA reads TGTGCCACCGCGGAGATAGCCAAAAACATTCAGTACTTC. Its translation: CATAEIAKNIQYF.

This clone appeared a single time. The chain carries TRBV12-3 or TRBV12-4 and TRBJ1-2; D call uncertain. The CDR3 is 13 amino acids. Between the trimmed V and J ends, which lost 3 bases and 4 bases, there was a span of 9 bases. The DNA of the CDR3 is TGTGCCAGCAGTTTGGAGGGTTTCTATGGCTACACCTTC. Amino acids: CASSLEGFYGYTF.

The chain carries TRBV7-8 and TRBJ1-1; 7 nucleotides align to TRBD1. This CDR3 has 18 residues. With V trimmed by 1 base and J by 0 bases, 11 bases remained unmatched. Germline CDR1 is SGHVS and CDR2 is FQNEAQ. CDR3 loop: CASSLERGRGDMNTEAFF. DNA of the CDR3: TGTGCCAGCAGCTTAGAGAGGGGGCGCGGGGACATGAACACTGAAGCTTTCTTT. Supplemented by reference TRBV7-8 and TRBJ1-1, the full variable domain reads GAGVSQSPRYKVAKRGQDVALRCDPISGHVSLFWYQQALGQGPEFLTYFQNEAQLDKSGLPSDRFFAERPEGSVSTLKIQRTQQEDSAVYLCASSLERGRGDMNTEAFFGQGTRLTVV.

The gene calls are TRBV27 and TRBJ2-3; TRBD2 matches 13 bases. Germline CDR1 reads MNHEY; CDR2 reads SMNVEV (reference sequence). The CDR3 runs to 17 residues. The ends lost 0 bases at V and 3 bases at J; junction bases unmatched: 3. CDR3 nucleotides: TGTGCCAGCAGTTTATCGGGACTAGCGGGGCCAACAGATACGCAGTATTTT. Translation gives CASSLSGLAGPTDTQYF.

V and J are TRBV27 and TRBJ1-3; 7 bases are shared with TRBD1. Per the germline V gene, CDR1 is MNHEY and CDR2 is SMNVEV (reference sequence). V gave up 2 bases and J gave up 0 bases; unmatched junction bases: 7. CDR3 length equals 17 residues. CDR3 sequence: CASSLRGQPNSGNTIYF. CDR3 nucleotides: TGTGCCAGCAGTTTAAGGGGGCAGCCAAACTCTGGAAACACCATATATTTT.